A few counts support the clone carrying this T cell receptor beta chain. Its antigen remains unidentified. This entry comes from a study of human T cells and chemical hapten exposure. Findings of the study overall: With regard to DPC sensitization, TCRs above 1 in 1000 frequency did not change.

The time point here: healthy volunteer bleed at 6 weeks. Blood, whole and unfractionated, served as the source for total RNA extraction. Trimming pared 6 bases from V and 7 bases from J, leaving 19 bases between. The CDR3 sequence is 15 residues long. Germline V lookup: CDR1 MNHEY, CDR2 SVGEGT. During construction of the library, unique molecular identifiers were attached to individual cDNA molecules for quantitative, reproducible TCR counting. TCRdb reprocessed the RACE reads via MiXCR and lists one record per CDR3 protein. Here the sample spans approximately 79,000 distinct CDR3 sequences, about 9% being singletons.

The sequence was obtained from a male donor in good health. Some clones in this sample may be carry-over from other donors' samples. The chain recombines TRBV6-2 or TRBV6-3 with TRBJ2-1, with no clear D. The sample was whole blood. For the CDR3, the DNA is TGTGCCAGCAGCGCTCATATTTCCCGGTCTAATGAGCAGTTCTTC. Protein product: CASSAHISRSNEQFF.